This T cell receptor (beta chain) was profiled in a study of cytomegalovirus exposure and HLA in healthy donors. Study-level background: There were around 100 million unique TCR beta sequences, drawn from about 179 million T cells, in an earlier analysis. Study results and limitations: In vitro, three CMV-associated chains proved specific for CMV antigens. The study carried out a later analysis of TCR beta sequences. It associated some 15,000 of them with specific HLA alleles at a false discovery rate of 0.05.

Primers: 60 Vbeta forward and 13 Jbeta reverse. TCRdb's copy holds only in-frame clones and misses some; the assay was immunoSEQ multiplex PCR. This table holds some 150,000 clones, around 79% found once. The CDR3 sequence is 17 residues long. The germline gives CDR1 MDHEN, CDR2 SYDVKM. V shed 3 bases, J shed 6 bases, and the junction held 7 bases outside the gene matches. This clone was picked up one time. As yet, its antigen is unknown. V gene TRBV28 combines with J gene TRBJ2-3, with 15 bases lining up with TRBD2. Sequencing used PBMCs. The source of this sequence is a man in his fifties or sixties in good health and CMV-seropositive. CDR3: CASSFPGTSGRTDTQYF. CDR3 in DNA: TGTGCCAGCAGTTTTCCCGGGACTAGCGGGAGGACTGATACGCAGTATTTT.